The TCR beta chain described here comes from a study of cytomegalovirus exposure and HLA in healthy donors. The PCR employed 60 Vbeta primers together with 13 Jbeta primers. Some clones are missing from TCRdb's copy, which holds only in-frame ones; the method was immunoSEQ multiplex PCR. The data contain 150,000 to 200,000 clones, approximately 80% of them singletons. Study observations and caveats: Later, an analysis found that common viral pathogens appeared to be linked with several of the most significant clusters. Sequencing had likely introduced a cluster of highly shared sequence variants as an artifact. A link between a missense DCLRE1C variant and TCR beta V- and J-gene trimming emerged from a later analysis. Most of the CMV-associated TCR beta chains (in a later analysis) appeared to be HLA-restricted.

On this clone: Its antigen is not identified. The junction departs from germline at one end; a sequencing error may be responsible.

Material for sequencing was PBMCs. The receptor comes from a woman aged 18-29 years in good health and CMV-seropositive.

The CDR3 region is CASSDSDGVGPVF. CDR3 in DNA: TGTGCCAGCAGTGACTCGGATGGGGTGGGGCCGGTCTTC. This rearrangement joins TRBV6-4 to TRBJ2-1; maybe TRBD1 (5 bases). The CDR3 covers 13 residues. CDR1 and CDR2 (germline): MRHNA, SNTAGT.